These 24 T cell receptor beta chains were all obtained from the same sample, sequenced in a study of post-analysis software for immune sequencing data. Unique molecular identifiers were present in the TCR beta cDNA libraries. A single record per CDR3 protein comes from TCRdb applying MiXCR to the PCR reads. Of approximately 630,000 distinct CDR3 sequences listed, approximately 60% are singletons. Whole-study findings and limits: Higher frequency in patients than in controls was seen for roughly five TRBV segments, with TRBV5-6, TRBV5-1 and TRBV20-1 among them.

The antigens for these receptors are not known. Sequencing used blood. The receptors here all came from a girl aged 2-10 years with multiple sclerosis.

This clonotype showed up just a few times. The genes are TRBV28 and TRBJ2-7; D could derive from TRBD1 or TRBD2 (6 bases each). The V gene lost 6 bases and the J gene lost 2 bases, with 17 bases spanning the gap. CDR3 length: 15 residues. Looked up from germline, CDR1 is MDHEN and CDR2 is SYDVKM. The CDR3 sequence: CASSPGGDTTYEQYF. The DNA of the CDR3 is TGTGCCAGCAGCCCCGGCGGGGACACGACCTACGAGCAGTACTTC.

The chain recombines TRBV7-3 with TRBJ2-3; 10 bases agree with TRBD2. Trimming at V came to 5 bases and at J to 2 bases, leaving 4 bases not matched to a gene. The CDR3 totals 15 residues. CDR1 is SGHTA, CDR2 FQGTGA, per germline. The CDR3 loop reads CASSPLAGVTDTQYF. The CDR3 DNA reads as TGTGCCAGCAGCCCTCTAGCGGGAGTCACAGATACGCAGTATTTT.

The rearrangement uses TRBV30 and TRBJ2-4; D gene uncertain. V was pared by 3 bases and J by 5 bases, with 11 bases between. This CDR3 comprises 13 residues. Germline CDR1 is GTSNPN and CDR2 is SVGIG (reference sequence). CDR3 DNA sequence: TGTGCCTGGAGCGTAGGGTCCCAAAACATTCAGTACTTC. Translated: CAWSVGSQNIQYF.

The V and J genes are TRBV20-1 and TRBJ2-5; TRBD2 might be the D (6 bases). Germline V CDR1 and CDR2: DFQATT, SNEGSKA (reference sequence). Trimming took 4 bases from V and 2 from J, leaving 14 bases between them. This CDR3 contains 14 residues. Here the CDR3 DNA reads TGCAGTGCTAACCGACTCGCGGGGCAAGAGACCCAGTACTTC. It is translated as CSANRLAGQETQYF.

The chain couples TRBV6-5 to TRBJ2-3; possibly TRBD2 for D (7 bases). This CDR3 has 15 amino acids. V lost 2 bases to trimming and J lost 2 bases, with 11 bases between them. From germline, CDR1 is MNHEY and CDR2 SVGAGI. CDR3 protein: CASSYLRGHTDTQYF. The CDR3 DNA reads TGTGCCAGCAGTTACCTGCGGGGGCACACAGATACGCAGTATTTT.

The CDR3 spells CASNTEVEQFF. In nucleotides, the CDR3 is TGTGCCAGCAACACAGAGGTAGAGCAGTTCTTC. V gene TRBV12-3 or TRBV12-4 combines with J gene TRBJ2-1; D not resolved. The CDR3 loop spans 11 amino acids. Trimming removed 7 bases at V and 10 bases at J, with 11 bases between.

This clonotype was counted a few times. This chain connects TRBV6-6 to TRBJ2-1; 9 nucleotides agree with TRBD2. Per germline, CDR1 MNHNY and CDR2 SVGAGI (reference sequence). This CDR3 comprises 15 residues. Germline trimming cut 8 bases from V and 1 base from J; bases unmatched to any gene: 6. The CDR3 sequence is CASRAGGQSYNEQFF. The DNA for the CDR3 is TGTGCCAGCCGGGCGGGGGGGCAATCCTACAATGAGCAGTTCTTC.

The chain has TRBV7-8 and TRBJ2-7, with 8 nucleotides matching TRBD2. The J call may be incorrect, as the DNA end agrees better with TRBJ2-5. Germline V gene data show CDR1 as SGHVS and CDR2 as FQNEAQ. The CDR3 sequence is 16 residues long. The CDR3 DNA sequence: TGTGCCAGCAGCTTAGGGATAGCGGGATCTACTGAGACCCAGTACTTC. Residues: CASSLGIAGSTETQYF.

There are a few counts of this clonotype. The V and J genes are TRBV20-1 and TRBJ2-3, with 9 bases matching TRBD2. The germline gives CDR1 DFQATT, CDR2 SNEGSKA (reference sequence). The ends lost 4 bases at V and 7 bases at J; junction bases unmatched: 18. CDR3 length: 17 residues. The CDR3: CSATQLTSGFIAYTQYF. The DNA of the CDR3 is TGCAGTGCTACTCAACTGACTAGCGGTTTCATTGCCTATACGCAGTATTTT.

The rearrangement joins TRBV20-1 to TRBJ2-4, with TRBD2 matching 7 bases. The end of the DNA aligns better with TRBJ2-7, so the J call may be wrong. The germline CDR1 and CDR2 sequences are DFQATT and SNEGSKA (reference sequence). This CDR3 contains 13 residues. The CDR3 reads CSARAIAGYEQYF. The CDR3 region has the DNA TGCAGTGCTAGAGCAATAGCGGGCTACGAGCAGTACTTC.

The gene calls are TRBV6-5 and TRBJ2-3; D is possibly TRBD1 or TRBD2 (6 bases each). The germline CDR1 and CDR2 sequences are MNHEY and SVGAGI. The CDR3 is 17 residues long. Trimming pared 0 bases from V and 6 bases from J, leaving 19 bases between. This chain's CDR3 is CASSYSKGGGRADTQYF. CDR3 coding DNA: TGTGCCAGCAGTTACTCGAAAGGAGGGGGTAGAGCGGATACGCAGTATTTT.

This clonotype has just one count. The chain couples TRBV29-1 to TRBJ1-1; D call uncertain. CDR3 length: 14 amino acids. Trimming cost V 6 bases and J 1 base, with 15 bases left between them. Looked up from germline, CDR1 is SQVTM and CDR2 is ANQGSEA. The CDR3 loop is CSVDPSGRNTEAFF. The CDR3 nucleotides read TGCAGCGTGGACCCTAGTGGCAGGAACACTGAAGCTTTCTTT.

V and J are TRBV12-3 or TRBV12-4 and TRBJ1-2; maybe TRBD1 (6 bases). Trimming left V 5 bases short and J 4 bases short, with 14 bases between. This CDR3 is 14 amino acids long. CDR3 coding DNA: TGTGCCAGCAGTGACACGACAGGAATCTATGGCTACACCTTC. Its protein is CASSDTTGIYGYTF.

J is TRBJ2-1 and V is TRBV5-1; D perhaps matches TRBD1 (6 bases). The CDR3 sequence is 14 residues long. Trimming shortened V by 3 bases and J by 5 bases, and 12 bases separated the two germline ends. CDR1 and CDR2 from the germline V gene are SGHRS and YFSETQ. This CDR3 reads CASSSGAQNNEQFF. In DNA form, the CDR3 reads TGCGCCAGCAGCTCAGGGGCCCAAAACAATGAGCAGTTCTTC.

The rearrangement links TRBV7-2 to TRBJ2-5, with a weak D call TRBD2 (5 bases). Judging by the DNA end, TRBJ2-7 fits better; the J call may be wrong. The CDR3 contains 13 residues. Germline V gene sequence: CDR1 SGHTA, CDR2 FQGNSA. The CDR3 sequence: CASSSGILYEQYF. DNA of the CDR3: TGTGCCAGCAGCTCCGGGATTCTCTACGAGCAGTACTTC.

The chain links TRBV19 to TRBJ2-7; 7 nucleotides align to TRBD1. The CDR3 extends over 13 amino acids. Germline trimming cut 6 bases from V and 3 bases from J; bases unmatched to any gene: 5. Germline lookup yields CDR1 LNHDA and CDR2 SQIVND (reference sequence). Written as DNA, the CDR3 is TGTGCCAGTAGGATGACAGGGAGCTACGAGCAGTACTTC. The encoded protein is CASRMTGSYEQYF.

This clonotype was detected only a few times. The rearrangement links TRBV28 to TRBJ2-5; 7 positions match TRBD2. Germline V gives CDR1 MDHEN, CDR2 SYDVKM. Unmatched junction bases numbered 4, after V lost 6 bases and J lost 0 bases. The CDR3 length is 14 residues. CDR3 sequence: CASRPGGYQETQYF. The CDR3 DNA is TGTGCCAGCAGACCGGGAGGCTACCAAGAGACCCAGTACTTC.

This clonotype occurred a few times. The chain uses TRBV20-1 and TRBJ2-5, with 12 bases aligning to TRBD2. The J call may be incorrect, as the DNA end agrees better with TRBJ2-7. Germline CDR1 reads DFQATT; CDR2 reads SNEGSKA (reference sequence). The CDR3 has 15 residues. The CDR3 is CSASRPSGGGYEQYF. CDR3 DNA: TGCAGTGCTAGTCGGCCTAGCGGGGGGGGCTACGAGCAGTACTTC.

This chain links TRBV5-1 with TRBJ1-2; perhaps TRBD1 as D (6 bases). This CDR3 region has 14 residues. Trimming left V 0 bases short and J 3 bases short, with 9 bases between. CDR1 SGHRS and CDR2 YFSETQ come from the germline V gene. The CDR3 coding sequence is TGCGCCAGCAGCTTGGGGGGGCTTGACTATGGCTACACCTTC. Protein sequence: CASSLGGLDYGYTF.

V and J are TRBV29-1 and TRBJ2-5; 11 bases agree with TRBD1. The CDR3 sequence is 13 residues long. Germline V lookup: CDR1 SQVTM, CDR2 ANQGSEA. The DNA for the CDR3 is TGCGGCCCCAGGACAGGGGGCAAAGAGACCCAGTACTTC. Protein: CGPRTGGKETQYF.

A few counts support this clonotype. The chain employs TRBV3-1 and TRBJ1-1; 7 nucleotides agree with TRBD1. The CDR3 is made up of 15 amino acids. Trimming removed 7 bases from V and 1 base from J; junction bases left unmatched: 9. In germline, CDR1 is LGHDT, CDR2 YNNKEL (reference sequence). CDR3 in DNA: TGTGCCAGCATCGCTACAGGGGCAAGGAACACTGAAGCTTTCTTT. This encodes CASIATGARNTEAFF.

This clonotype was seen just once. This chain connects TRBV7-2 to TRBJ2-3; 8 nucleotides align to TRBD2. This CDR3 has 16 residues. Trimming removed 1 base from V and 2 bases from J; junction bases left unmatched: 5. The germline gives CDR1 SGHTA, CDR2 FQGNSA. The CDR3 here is CASSLGGGGTTDTQYF. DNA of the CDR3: TGTGCCAGCAGCTTAGGGGGCGGGGGGACCACAGATACGCAGTATTTT.

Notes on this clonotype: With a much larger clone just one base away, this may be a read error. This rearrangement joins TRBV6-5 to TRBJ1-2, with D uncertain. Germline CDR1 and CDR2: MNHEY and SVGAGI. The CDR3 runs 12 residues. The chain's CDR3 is CAGSFDNYGYTF. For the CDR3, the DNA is TGTGCCGGCAGTTTCGACAACTATGGCTACACCTTC.

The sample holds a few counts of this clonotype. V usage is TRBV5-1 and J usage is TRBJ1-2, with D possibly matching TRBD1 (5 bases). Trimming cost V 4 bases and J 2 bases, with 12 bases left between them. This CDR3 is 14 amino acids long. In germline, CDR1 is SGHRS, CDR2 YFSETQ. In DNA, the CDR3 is TGCGCCAGCAGCCCTACCGGGACCAACTATGGCTACACCTTC. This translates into CASSPTGTNYGYTF.